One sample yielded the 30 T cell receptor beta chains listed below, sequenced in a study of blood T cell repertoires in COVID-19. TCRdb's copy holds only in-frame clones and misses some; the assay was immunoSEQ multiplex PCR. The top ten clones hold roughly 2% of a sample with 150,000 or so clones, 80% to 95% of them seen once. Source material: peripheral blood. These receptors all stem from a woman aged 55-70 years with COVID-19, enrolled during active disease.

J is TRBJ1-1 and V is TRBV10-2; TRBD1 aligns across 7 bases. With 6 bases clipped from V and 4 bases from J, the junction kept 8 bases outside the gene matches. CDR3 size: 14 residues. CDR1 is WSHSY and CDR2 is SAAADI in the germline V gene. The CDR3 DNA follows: TGCGCCAGCAGGAAGGCAGGGGGTGGCACTGAAGCTTTCTTT. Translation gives CASRKAGGGTEAFF.

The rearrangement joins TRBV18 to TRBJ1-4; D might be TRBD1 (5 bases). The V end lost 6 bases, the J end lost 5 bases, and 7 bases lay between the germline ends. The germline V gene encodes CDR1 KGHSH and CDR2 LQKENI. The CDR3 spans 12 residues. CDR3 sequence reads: CASSTGNEKLFF. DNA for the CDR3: TGTGCCAGCTCTACAGGCAATGAAAAACTGTTTTTT.

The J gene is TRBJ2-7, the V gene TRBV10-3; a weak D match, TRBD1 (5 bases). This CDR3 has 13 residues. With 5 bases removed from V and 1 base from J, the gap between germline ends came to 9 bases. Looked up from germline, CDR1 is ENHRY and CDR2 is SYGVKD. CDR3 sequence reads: CAISQGSSYEQYF. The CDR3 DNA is TGTGCCATCAGTCAGGGTAGTTCCTACGAGCAGTACTTC.

Here the CDR3 DNA reads TGTGCCAGCAGCCCACAGGGGGCGGGTGAGACCCAGTACTTC. Its protein is CASSPQGAGETQYF. The chain couples TRBV7-3 to TRBJ2-5, with 9 bases lining up with TRBD1. Per germline, CDR1 SGHTA and CDR2 FQGTGA. The ends lost 5 bases at V and 5 bases at J; junction bases unmatched: 6. The CDR3 loop spans 14 amino acids.

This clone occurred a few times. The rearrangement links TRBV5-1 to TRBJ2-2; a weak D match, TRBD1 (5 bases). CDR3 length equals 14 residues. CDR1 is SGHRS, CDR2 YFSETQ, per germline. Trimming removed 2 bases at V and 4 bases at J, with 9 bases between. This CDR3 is CASSFTGSTGELFF. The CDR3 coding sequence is TGCGCCAGCAGCTTCACAGGTTCCACCGGGGAGCTGTTTTTT.

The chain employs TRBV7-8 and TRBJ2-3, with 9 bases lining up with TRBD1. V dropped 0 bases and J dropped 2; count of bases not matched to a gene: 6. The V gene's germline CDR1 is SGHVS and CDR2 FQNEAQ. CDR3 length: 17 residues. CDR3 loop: CASSLAWGQGNTDTQYF. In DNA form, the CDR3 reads TGTGCCAGCAGCTTAGCGTGGGGACAGGGAAACACAGATACGCAGTATTTT.

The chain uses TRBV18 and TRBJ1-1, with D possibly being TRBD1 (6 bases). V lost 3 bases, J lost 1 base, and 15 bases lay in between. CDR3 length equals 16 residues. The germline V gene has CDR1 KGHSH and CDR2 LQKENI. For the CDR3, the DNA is TGTGCCAGCTCACCCCTTACACAGGGACCGAACACTGAAGCTTTCTTT. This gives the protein CASSPLTQGPNTEAFF.

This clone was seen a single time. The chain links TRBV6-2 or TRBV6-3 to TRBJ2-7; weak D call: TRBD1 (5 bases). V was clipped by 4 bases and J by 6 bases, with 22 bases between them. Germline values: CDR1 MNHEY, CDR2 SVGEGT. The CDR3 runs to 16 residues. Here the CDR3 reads CASSSTWAGRRGEQYF. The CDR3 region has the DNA TGTGCCAGCAGTTCAACTTGGGCAGGTCGAAGGGGCGAGCAGTACTTC.

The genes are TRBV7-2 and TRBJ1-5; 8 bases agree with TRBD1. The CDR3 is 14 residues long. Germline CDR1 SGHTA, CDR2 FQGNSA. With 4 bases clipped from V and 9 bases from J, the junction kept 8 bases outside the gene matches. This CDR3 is CASSSGTGGPPQHF. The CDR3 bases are TGTGCCAGCAGCTCCGGGACAGGTGGTCCGCCCCAGCATTTT.

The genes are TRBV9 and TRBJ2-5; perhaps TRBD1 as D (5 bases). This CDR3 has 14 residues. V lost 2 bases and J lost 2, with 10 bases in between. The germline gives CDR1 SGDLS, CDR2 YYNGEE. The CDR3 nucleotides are TGTGCCAGCAGCGTCAGGGTTGGTCAAGAGACCCAGTACTTC. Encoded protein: CASSVRVGQETQYF. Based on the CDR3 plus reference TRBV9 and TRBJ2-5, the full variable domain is DSGVTQTPKHLITATGQRVTLRCSPRSGDLSVYWYQQSLDQGLQFLIQYYNGEERAKGNILERFSAQQFPDLHSELNLSSLELGDSALYFCASSVRVGQETQYFGPGTRLLVL.

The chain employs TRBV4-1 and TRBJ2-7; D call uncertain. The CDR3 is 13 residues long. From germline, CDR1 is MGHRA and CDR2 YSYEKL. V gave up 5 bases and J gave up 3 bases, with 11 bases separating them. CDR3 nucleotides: TGCGCCAGCAGCTCAAGCTCTAGCTACGAGCAGTACTTC. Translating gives CASSSSSSYEQYF.

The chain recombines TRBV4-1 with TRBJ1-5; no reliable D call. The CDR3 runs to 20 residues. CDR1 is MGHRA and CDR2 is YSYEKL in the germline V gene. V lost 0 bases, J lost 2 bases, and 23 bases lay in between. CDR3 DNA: TGCGCCAGCAGCCAAGATCGGGGTTTCAACCTCGGGAAGGGCAATCAGCCCCAGCATTTT. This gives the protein CASSQDRGFNLGKGNQPQHF.

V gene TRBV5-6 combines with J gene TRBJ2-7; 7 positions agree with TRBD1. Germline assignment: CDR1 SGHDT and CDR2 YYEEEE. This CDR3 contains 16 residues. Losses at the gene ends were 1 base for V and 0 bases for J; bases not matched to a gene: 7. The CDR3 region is CASSLMGQLISYEQYF. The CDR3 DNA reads TGTGCCAGCAGCTTGATGGGACAGCTGATCTCCTACGAGCAGTACTTC.

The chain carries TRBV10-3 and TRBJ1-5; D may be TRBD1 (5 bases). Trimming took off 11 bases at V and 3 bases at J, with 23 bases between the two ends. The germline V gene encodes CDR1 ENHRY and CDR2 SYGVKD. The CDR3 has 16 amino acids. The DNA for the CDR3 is TGTGCCTCCCGAAGGGGCTCGACAGTTTCCAATCAGCCCCAGCATTTT. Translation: CASRRGSTVSNQPQHF.

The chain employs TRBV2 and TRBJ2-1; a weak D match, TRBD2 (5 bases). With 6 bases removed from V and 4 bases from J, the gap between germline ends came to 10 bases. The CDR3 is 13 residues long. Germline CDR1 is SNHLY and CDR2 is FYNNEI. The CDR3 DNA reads TGTGCCAGCAGGGCCAGCGGATACAATGAGCAGTTCTTC. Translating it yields CASRASGYNEQFF.

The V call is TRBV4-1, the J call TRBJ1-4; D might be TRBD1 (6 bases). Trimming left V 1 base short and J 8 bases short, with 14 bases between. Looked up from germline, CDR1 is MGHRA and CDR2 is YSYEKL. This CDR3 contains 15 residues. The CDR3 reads CASSQARGVREKLFF. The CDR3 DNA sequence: TGCGCCAGCAGCCAAGCCAGGGGCGTAAGGGAAAAACTGTTTTTT.

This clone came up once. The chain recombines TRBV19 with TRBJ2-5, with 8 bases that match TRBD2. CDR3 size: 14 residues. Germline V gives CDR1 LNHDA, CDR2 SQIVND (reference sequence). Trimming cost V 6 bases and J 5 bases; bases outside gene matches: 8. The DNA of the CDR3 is TGTGCCAGTAGCGGGGGGGGCGCCGGTGAGACCCAGTACTTC. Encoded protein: CASSGGGAGETQYF.

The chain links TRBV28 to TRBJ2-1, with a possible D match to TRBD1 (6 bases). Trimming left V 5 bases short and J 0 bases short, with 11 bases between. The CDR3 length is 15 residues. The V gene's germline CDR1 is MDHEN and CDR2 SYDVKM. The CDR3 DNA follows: TGTGCCAGCAGTCTAGGACAGAGCTCCTACAATGAGCAGTTCTTC. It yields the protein CASSLGQSSYNEQFF. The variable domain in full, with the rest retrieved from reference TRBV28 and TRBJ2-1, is DVKVTQSSRYLVKRTGEKVFLECVQDMDHENMFWYRQDPGLGLRLIYFSYDVKMKEKGDIPEGYSVSREKKERFSLILESASTNQTSMYLCASSLGQSSYNEQFFGPGTRLTVL.

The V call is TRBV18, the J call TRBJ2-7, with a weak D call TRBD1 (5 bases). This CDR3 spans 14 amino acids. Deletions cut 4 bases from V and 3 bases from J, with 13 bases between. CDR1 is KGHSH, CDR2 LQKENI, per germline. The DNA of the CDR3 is TGTGCCAGCTCACGACCGACAGAGAACTACGAGCAGTACTTC. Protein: CASSRPTENYEQYF.

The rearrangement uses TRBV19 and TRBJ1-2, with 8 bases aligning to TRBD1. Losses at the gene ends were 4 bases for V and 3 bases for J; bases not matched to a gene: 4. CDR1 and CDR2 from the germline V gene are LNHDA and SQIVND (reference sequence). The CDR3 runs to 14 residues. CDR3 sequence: CASSTQGADYGYTF. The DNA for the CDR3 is TGTGCCAGTAGTACCCAGGGGGCTGACTATGGCTACACCTTC.

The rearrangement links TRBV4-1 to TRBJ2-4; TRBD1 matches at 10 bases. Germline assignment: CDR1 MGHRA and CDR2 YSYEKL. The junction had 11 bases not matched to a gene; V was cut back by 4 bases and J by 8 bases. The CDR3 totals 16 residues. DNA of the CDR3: TGCGCCAGCAGCCGCCCCGGGACAGGGGTGGAATACATTCAGTACTTC. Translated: CASSRPGTGVEYIQYF.

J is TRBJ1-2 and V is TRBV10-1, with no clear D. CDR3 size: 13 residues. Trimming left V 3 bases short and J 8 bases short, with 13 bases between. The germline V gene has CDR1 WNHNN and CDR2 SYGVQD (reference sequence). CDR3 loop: CASSDAWLVGYTF. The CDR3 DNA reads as TGCGCCAGCAGTGATGCGTGGTTGGTGGGCTACACCTTC.

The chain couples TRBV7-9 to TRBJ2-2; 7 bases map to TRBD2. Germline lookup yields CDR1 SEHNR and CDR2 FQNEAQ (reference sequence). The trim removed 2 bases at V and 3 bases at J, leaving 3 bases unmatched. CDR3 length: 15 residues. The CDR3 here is CASSLFAGDTGELFF. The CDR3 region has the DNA TGTGCCAGCAGCTTATTTGCGGGGGACACCGGGGAGCTGTTTTTT.

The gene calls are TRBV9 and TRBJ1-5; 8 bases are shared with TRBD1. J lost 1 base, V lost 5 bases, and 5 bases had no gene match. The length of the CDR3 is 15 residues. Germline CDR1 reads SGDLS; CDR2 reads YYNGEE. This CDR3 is CASSRTGRSNQPQHF. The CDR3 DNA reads TGTGCCAGCAGTCGGACAGGGAGAAGCAATCAGCCCCAGCATTTT.

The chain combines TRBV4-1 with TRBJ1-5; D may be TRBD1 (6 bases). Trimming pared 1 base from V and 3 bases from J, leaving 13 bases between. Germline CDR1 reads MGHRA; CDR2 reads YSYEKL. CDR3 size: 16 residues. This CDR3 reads CASSQAGGNSNQPQHF. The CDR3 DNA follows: TGCGCCAGCAGCCAAGCGGGGGGCAACTCCAATCAGCCCCAGCATTTT.

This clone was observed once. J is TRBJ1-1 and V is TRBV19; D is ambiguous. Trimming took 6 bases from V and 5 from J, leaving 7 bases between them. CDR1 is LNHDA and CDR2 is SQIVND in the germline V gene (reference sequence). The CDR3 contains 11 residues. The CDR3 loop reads CASRRETEAFF. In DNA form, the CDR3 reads TGTGCCAGTAGGAGGGAGACTGAAGCTTTCTTT.

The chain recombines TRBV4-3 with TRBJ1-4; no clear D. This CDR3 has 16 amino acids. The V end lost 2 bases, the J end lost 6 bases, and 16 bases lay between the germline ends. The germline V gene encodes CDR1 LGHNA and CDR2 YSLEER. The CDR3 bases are TGCGCCAGCAGCCAATTCGTCTCCGGGGTGGATGAAAAACTGTTTTTT. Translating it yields CASSQFVSGVDEKLFF.

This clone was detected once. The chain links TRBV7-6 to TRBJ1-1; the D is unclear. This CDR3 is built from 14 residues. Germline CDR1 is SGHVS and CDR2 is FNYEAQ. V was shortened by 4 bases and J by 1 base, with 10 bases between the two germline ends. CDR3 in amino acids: CASSSGLGNTEAFF. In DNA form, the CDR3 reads TGTGCCAGCAGCTCCGGACTCGGGAACACTGAAGCTTTCTTT.

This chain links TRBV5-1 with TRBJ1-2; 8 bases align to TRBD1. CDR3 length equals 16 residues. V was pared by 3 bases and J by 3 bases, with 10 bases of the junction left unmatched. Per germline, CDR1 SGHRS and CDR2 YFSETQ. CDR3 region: CASSWARGQGDYGYTF. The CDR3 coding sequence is TGCGCCAGCAGCTGGGCAAGAGGACAGGGAGACTATGGCTACACCTTC.

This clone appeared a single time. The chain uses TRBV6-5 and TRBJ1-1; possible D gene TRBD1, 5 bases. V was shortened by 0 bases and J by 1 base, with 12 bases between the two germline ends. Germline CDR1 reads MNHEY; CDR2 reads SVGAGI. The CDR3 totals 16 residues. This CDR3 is CASSYSAGLWNTEAFF. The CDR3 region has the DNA TGTGCCAGCAGTTACTCAGCGGGACTCTGGAACACTGAAGCTTTCTTT.